Presented here are 26 T cell receptor beta chains from one specimen sequenced in a study of CD8+ T cells in alopecia areata. It was cDNA, reverse transcribed from extracted RNA, that served as the sequencing template. The data were produced by immunoSEQ multiplex PCR, yet TCRdb's version contains in-frame clones alone and is incomplete. Of approximately 57,000 clones in the sample, over 95% were seen once. The specimen comprised CD8+ T cells sorted from blood, sampled at week 0. All receptors derive from a human donor with alopecia areata.

The rearrangement joins TRBV7-2 to TRBJ1-3; maybe TRBD1 (5 bases). V lost 2 bases to trimming and J lost 2 bases, with 7 bases between them. In germline, CDR1 is SGHTA, CDR2 FQGNSA. The CDR3 loop spans 14 amino acids. CDR3 nucleotide sequence: TGTGCCAGCAGCTTACAGGGTGCTGGAAACACCATATATTTT. It specifies CASSLQGAGNTIYF.

The chain uses TRBV4-1 and TRBJ2-5, with D possibly matching TRBD2 (7 bases). The V end was cut by 4 bases, the J end by 4 bases, with 16 bases between. CDR1 and CDR2 (germline): MGHRA, YSYEKL. The CDR3 runs 15 residues. This chain's CDR3 is CASSLRSGGRETQYF. CDR3 nucleotide sequence: TGCGCCAGCAGCCTCCGATCGGGGGGCCGAGAGACCCAGTACTTC.

This rearrangement joins TRBV2 to TRBJ2-7; 7 nucleotides align to TRBD1. Germline V gene lookup returns CDR1 SNHLY and CDR2 FYNNEI. The CDR3 loop spans 14 amino acids. Losses at the gene ends were 2 bases for V and 3 bases for J; bases not matched to a gene: 4. CDR3 in amino acids: CASSEIGTDYEQYF. The CDR3 nucleotides are TGTGCCAGCAGTGAAATCGGGACAGACTACGAGCAGTACTTC.

The J gene is TRBJ2-6, the V gene TRBV6-4; D is tentatively TRBD1 or TRBD2 (5 bases each). Trimming took 4 bases from V and 9 from J, leaving 16 bases between them. Germline V CDR1 and CDR2: MRHNA, SNTAGT. The CDR3 loop spans 15 amino acids. CDR3: CASSVRGFVVNVLTF. DNA for the CDR3: TGTGCCAGCAGTGTGAGGGGCTTTGTGGTCAACGTCCTGACTTTC.

The chain is built from TRBV29-1 and TRBJ2-7; no definite D call. V lost 7 bases, J lost 4 bases, and 14 bases lay in between. This CDR3 is built from 12 residues. The germline CDR1 and CDR2 sequences are SQVTM and ANQGSEA. The CDR3 is CSAGENRYEQYF. CDR3 coding DNA: TGCAGCGCTGGGGAAAATCGATACGAGCAGTACTTC.

The J gene is TRBJ1-1, the V gene TRBV19, with 11 bases aligning to TRBD1. The germline V gene has CDR1 LNHDA and CDR2 SQIVND (reference sequence). The CDR3 totals 17 residues. After removal of 0 bases from V and 5 bases from J, the junction contained 8 bases not matched to a gene. The CDR3 DNA is TGTGCCAGTAGTATAGACCCTCTGGACAGGGGGCGGACTGAAGCTTTCTTT. It encodes CASSIDPLDRGRTEAFF. The full variable domain, its missing parts supplied by reference TRBV19 and TRBJ1-1, is DGGITQSPKYLFRKEGQNVTLSCEQNLNHDAMYWYRQDPGQGLRLIYYSQIVNDFQKGDIAEGYSVSREKKESFPLTVTSAQKNPTAFYLCASSIDPLDRGRTEAFFGQGTRLTVV.

The chain links TRBV5-5 to TRBJ1-3; D is uncertain. The CDR3 has 12 amino acids. Between the trimmed V and J ends, which lost 1 base and 6 bases, there was a span of 5 bases. Looked up from germline, CDR1 is SGHKS and CDR2 is YYEKEE (reference sequence). The CDR3 protein is CASSLFENTIYF. CDR3 sequence (DNA): TGTGCCAGCAGCTTGTTTGAAAACACCATATATTTT.

The chain has TRBV10-3 and TRBJ2-7; 10 positions agree with TRBD2. The CDR3 sequence is 16 residues long. J lost 6 bases, V lost 3 bases, and 11 bases had no gene match. Per the germline V gene, CDR1 is ENHRY and CDR2 is SYGVKD. CDR3 in amino acids: CAISEESSGGVIEQYF. The CDR3, as DNA: TGTGCCATCAGTGAAGAATCTAGCGGGGGAGTCATCGAGCAGTACTTC.

The rearrangement uses TRBV2 and TRBJ2-2; the D is unclear. Per the germline V gene, CDR1 is SNHLY and CDR2 is FYNNEI. V was shortened by 0 bases and J by 0 bases, with 8 bases between the two germline ends. The CDR3 has 16 residues. CDR3 loop: CASSEATHANTGELFF. CDR3 in DNA: TGTGCCAGCAGTGAAGCCACCCACGCGAACACCGGGGAGCTGTTTTTT.

The chain links TRBV7-6 to TRBJ2-7, with a tentative D call TRBD1 (5 bases). The CDR3 contains 14 residues. V was pared by 1 base and J by 2 bases, with 9 bases between. Germline V gives CDR1 SGHVS, CDR2 FNYEAQ. The CDR3 loop is CASSLETGTYEQYF. CDR3 nucleotide sequence: TGTGCCAGCAGCTTAGAAACAGGTACCTACGAGCAGTACTTC.

The rearrangement links TRBV4-3 to TRBJ2-1; 10 bases line up with TRBD2. Germline V gene lookup returns CDR1 LGHNA and CDR2 YSLEER. The CDR3 extends over 15 amino acids. The V and J ends lost 4 bases and 4 bases, in that order; junction bases with no gene match: 4. The CDR3 sequence: CASSPSGGDYNEQFF. The CDR3 coding sequence is TGCGCCAGCAGCCCCAGCGGGGGGGATTACAATGAGCAGTTCTTC.

J is TRBJ1-1 and V is TRBV12-5; no reliable D call. The CDR3 totals 12 residues. The V gene lost 7 bases and the J gene lost 6 bases, with 12 bases spanning the gap. Germline CDR1 is LGHNT and CDR2 is FRNRAP. CDR3 sequence: CASAIGSAEAFF. In nucleotides, the CDR3 is TGTGCTAGTGCCATAGGGTCCGCTGAAGCTTTCTTT.

V is TRBV5-5 and J is TRBJ1-1; weak D call: TRBD1 (5 bases). Trimming removed 4 bases from V and 7 bases from J, with 17 bases in between. The CDR3 loop spans 14 amino acids. CDR1 and CDR2 from the germline V gene are SGHKS and YYEKEE (reference sequence). CDR3: CASSTGTVLFEAFF. In DNA form, the CDR3 reads TGTGCCAGCAGCACCGGGACGGTCTTGTTTGAAGCTTTCTTT. Full variable domain (outside the CDR3, taken from reference TRBV5-5 and TRBJ1-1): DAGVTQSPTHLIKTRGQQVTLRCSPISGHKSVSWYQQVLGQGPQFIFQYYEKEERGRGNFPDRFSARQFPNYSSELNVNALLLGDSALYLCASSTGTVLFEAFFGQGTRLTVV.

This chain connects TRBV5-8 to TRBJ2-7; D is ambiguous. Germline V gene data show CDR1 as SGHTS and CDR2 as YDEGEE. The V and J ends lost 3 bases and 2 bases respectively, with 12 bases between them. The CDR3 runs 14 residues. The CDR3 sequence: CASSYADGTYEQYF. In DNA, the CDR3 is TGTGCCAGCAGCTATGCGGACGGAACCTACGAGCAGTACTTC.

V is TRBV6-6 and J is TRBJ2-2; TRBD2 is a possible D gene (5 bases). Per germline, CDR1 MNHNY and CDR2 SVGAGI (reference sequence). CDR3 size: 16 residues. Deletions cut 0 bases from V and 6 bases from J, with 14 bases between. Here the CDR3 DNA reads TGTGCCAGCAGTTACTCGGCCAGAGGGTGGGCCGGGGAGCTGTTTTTT. It translates to CASSYSARGWAGELFF.

The J gene is TRBJ2-2, the V gene TRBV7-2; no definite D call. Trimming left V 1 base short and J 8 bases short, with 8 bases between. Germline assignment: CDR1 SGHTA and CDR2 FQGNSA. There are 13 residues in the CDR3. The CDR3 region is CASSLDGLGELFF. In DNA form, the CDR3 reads TGTGCCAGCAGCTTAGATGGATTGGGGGAGCTGTTTTTT.

V and J are TRBV15 and TRBJ2-6, with 7 nucleotides matching TRBD1. The V and J ends lost 0 bases and 3 bases, in that order; junction bases with no gene match: 11. The CDR3 has 19 residues. The germline V gene has CDR1 LNHNV and CDR2 YYDKDF (reference sequence). CDR3 in amino acids: CATSRDDEPGGYGANVLTF. In DNA, the CDR3 is TGTGCCACCAGCAGAGATGACGAGCCAGGGGGTTATGGGGCCAACGTCCTGACTTTC.

This chain uses TRBV6-5 with TRBJ2-1; no clear D gene. With 4 bases removed from V and 0 bases from J, the gap between germline ends came to 10 bases. CDR1 is MNHEY and CDR2 is SVGAGI in the germline V gene. The CDR3 runs 15 residues. The CDR3, as DNA: TGTGCCAGCAGTTCCAGTAGTCCCTCCTACAATGAGCAGTTCTTC. Its protein product is CASSSSSPSYNEQFF.

J is TRBJ2-1 and V is TRBV7-8; D call uncertain. The germline V gene encodes CDR1 SGHVS and CDR2 FQNEAQ. V gave up 1 base and J gave up 6 bases, with 10 bases separating them. The CDR3 runs to 14 residues. The CDR3 here is CASSLEGYGNEQFF. In nucleotides, the CDR3 is TGTGCCAGCAGCTTAGAGGGCTATGGCAATGAGCAGTTCTTC.

V is TRBV5-1 and J is TRBJ2-7; D remains unclear. Germline-derived CDR1 and CDR2 are SGHRS and YFSETQ. The ends were cut back, 2 bases at V and 5 bases at J, with 8 bases in the middle. CDR3 length: 12 residues. The CDR3 DNA reads as TGCGCCAGCAGCTTTCAAGGGAACGAGCAGTACTTC. This codes for CASSFQGNEQYF.

This sequence joins TRBV4-3 and TRBJ2-5; D possibly corresponds to TRBD2 (6 bases). The CDR3 extends over 15 amino acids. The V and J ends lost 0 bases and 9 bases respectively, with 17 bases between them. Germline V gives CDR1 LGHNA, CDR2 YSLEER. CDR3 coding DNA: TGCGCCAGCAGCCAAGAATCGGGACTCCCGACGGCCCAGTACTTC. Translating it yields CASSQESGLPTAQYF.

The V call is TRBV7-2, the J call TRBJ2-1; D uncertain. Trimming removed 3 bases from V and 7 bases from J, with 7 bases in between. The CDR3 runs 12 residues. Germline values: CDR1 SGHTA, CDR2 FQGNSA. The CDR3 here is CASSFLLNEQFF. In DNA form, the CDR3 reads TGTGCCAGCAGCTTTCTGCTTAATGAGCAGTTCTTC.

V is TRBV23-1 and J is TRBJ1-4, with D perhaps TRBD1 (6 bases). Being an ORF, TRBV23-1 has a function that is uncertain. The CDR3 contains 15 residues. Trimming left V 3 bases short and J 7 bases short, with 15 bases between. CDR3 amino acids: CASSQSGTSIEKLFF. The CDR3 bases are TGCGCCAGCAGTCAGTCCGGGACATCCATTGAAAAACTGTTTTTT.

The J gene is TRBJ2-5, the V gene TRBV7-2; possible D gene TRBD2, 5 bases. CDR3 size: 15 residues. The V gene's germline CDR1 is SGHTA and CDR2 FQGNSA. Trimming pared 6 bases from V and 5 bases from J, leaving 19 bases between. CDR3 coding DNA: TGTGCCAGCAGATCCCCCGGGGAATTGGGGGAGACCCAGTACTTC. It encodes CASRSPGELGETQYF.

The V and J genes are TRBV7-9 and TRBJ1-1; D gene ambiguous. This CDR3 contains 16 residues. CDR1 is SEHNR, CDR2 FQNEAQ, per germline (reference sequence). V gave up 8 bases and J gave up 0 bases, with 19 bases separating them. The CDR3 protein is CASLPTPDHMNTEAFF. The CDR3 nucleotides are TGTGCCAGCCTCCCGACCCCAGATCACATGAACACTGAAGCTTTCTTT. The complete variable domain, with remaining parts taken from reference TRBV7-9 and TRBJ1-1, reads DTGVSQNPRHKITKRGQNVTFRCDPISEHNRLYWYRQTLGQGPEFLTYFQNEAQLEKSRLLSDRFSAERPKGSFSTLEIQRTEQGDSAMYLCASLPTPDHMNTEAFFGQGTRLTVV.

The V and J genes are TRBV19 and TRBJ2-1; D unresolved. The CDR3 has 15 residues. CDR1 LNHDA and CDR2 SQIVND come from the germline V gene (reference sequence). V was clipped by 3 bases and J by 2 bases, with 11 bases between them. DNA for the CDR3: TGTGCCAGTAGTATTATGGTTGTCGCCTACAATGAGCAGTTCTTC. Protein sequence: CASSIMVVAYNEQFF. The full variable domain, its missing parts supplied by reference TRBV19 and TRBJ2-1, is DGGITQSPKYLFRKEGQNVTLSCEQNLNHDAMYWYRQDPGQGLRLIYYSQIVNDFQKGDIAEGYSVSREKKESFPLTVTSAQKNPTAFYLCASSIMVVAYNEQFFGPGTRLTVL.